Included here is one T cell receptor (beta chain) sequence, with context. V dropped 2 bases and J dropped 7 bases, with 11 bases sitting between them. Germline V lookup: CDR1 SEHNR, CDR2 FQNEAQ (reference sequence). This CDR3 is 14 amino acids long. The sample belongs to a study of blood T cell repertoires in COVID-19. Assay used: immunoSEQ multiplex PCR; TCRdb lists only in-frame clones, some missing. In the table there are approximately 75,000 clones, 70% to 85% of which are singletons. The specimen sequenced was peripheral blood. The rearrangement uses TRBV7-9 and TRBJ2-2, with a tentative D call TRBD2 (5 bases). The receptor was derived from a woman aged 50 to 60 with acute or convalescent COVID-19. The CDR3 DNA follows: TGTGCCAGCAGCTTACCCGGGGTGGTCGGGGAGCTGTTTTTT. This translates into CASSLPGVVGELFF.